This T cell receptor beta chain was documented in a study of blood T cell repertoires in COVID-19. Study-wide context: Both acute and convalescent COVID-19 samples were obtained from the United States, Italy and Spain.

Germline V gene lookup returns CDR1 SQVTM and CDR2 ANQGSEA. The CDR3 loop spans 14 amino acids. V was clipped by 6 bases and J by 3 bases; unmatched bases: 11. This clone was seen only once. Clones were read by immunoSEQ multiplex PCR, and TCRdb kept only the in-frame ones, dropping some. The data show under 350,000 clones, about nine tenths seen once. This receptor was identified in a middle-aged man with acute or convalescent COVID-19. Sequencing used peripheral blood. This chain links TRBV29-1 with TRBJ2-7, with 7 bases that match TRBD1. CDR3 sequence (DNA): TGCAGCGTAGAAAGTTTCGCAGGGGGCTACGAGCAGTACTTC. Translated, it gives CSVESFAGGYEQYF.